The rows below give T cell receptor beta chains drawn from one sample of a study of blood T cell repertoires in COVID-19. Here immunoSEQ multiplex PCR was the method, and the copy in TCRdb shows in-frame clones only, minus some. Of approximately 54,000 clones listed, roughly nine tenths are singletons. The sequenced sample was peripheral blood. These receptors came from a woman aged 40 to 50 with active COVID-19. Each CDR3 is given with its conserved first and last residue. The D gene is left open where the match is weak. Size tells how often a clone was seen (once, few, many) or the class of an expanded clone, and some rows leave it out.

cdr3_aa cdr3_nt clone_size d_call j_call cdr3_length v_call
CASRMAGTGYEQYF TGCGCCAGCAGGATGGCCGGGACAGGGTACGAGCAGTACTTC NA TRBD1 TRBJ2-7 14 TRBV10-2
CASTSSGGARRTDTQYF TGTGCCAGCACCAGTAGCGGGGGGGCTCGGAGGACAGATACGCAGTATTTT NA TRBD2 TRBJ2-3 17 TRBV27
CASSPGQGGTETQYF TGTGCCAGCAGCCCAGGCCAGGGGGGTACAGAGACCCAGTACTTC NA NA TRBJ2-5 15 TRBV14
CASSPTGENYGYTF TGTGCCAGTAGCCCCACTGGAGAAAACTATGGCTACACCTTC NA NA TRBJ1-2 14 TRBV19
CASSFGGNEQFF TGTGCCAGCAGTTTCGGGGGAAATGAGCAGTTCTTC NA NA TRBJ2-1 12 TRBV5-4
CASSPLAGYTGELFF TGTGCCAGCAGCCCGCTAGCGGGATACACCGGGGAGCTGTTTTTT NA TRBD2 TRBJ2-2 15 TRBV3-1/TRBV3-2
CASSFRQGAEVVNQPQHF TGTGCCAGCAGTTTTCGACAGGGGGCGGAGGTTGTCAATCAGCCCCAGCATTTT medium-sized TRBD1 TRBJ1-5 18 TRBV6-2/TRBV6-3
CATTAGAGGRQETQYF TGCGCCACTACAGCAGGGGCGGGGGGTCGCCAAGAGACCCAGTACTTC NA TRBD2 TRBJ2-5 16 TRBV5-1
CASSYGLAGTYNEQFF TGTGCCAGCAGTTACGGGCTAGCGGGGACCTACAATGAGCAGTTCTTC NA TRBD2 TRBJ2-1 16 TRBV6-5
CASSIGTGWYEQYF TGTGCCAGTAGTATAGGGACAGGGTGGTACGAGCAGTACTTC NA TRBD1 TRBJ2-7 14 TRBV19
CASSSNRDHEQYF TGTGCCAGCAGTTCGAACAGGGACCACGAGCAGTACTTC few NA TRBJ2-7 13 TRBV12-3/TRBV12-4
CASSEKRGHTGELFF TGCGCCAGCTCCGAGAAGCGGGGACACACCGGGGAGCTGTTTTTT NA TRBD2 TRBJ2-2 15 TRBV5-1
CASNRFDRENTEAFF TGTGCCAGTAATCGATTTGACAGGGAGAACACTGAAGCTTTCTTT once TRBD1 TRBJ1-1 15 TRBV19
CASSQERGGWGQPQHF TGTGCCAGCAGCCAAGAAAGGGGGGGATGGGGTCAGCCCCAGCATTTT once NA TRBJ1-5 16 TRBV4-2
CSASFQDRRTLEAFF TGCAGTGCTAGTTTTCAGGACAGGCGGACTCTTGAAGCTTTCTTT NA TRBD1 TRBJ1-1 15 TRBV20-1
CASSQDPGGEGYTF TGTGCCAGCAGCCAAGATCCAGGGGGCGAGGGCTACACCTTC NA TRBD1 TRBJ1-2 14 TRBV4-2
CASSTRENTEAFF TGTGCCAGTAGTACCCGGGAGAACACTGAAGCTTTCTTT once NA TRBJ1-1 13 TRBV19
CASSWTGENEKLFF TGTGCCAGCAGCTGGACAGGGGAAAATGAAAAACTGTTTTTT NA TRBD1 TRBJ1-4 14 TRBV5-5
CASSLARVPNYGYTF TGTGCCAGCAGCTTAGCCAGGGTTCCTAACTATGGCTACACCTTC NA NA TRBJ1-2 15 TRBV7-8
CASSLAYGAGMGEQFF TGTGCCAGCAGCTTAGCATATGGGGCAGGCATGGGTGAGCAGTTCTTC once NA TRBJ2-1 16 TRBV7-2
CASSLVASGGAFGTDTQYF TGTGCCAGCAGCTTGGTGGCTAGCGGGGGGGCCTTCGGCACAGATACGCAGTATTTT NA TRBD2 TRBJ2-3 19 TRBV5-6
CASSVSGPDEKLFF TGTGCCAGCAGCGTATCTGGGCCAGACGAAAAACTGTTTTTT NA NA TRBJ1-4 14 TRBV9
CASRRTSGTGSTGELFF TGTGCCAGCAGGCGAACTTCAGGGACAGGCAGCACCGGGGAGCTGTTTTTT NA TRBD1 TRBJ2-2 17 TRBV3-1/TRBV3-2
CAGHRGRQGRNTEAFF TGTGCCGGCCATCGTGGGCGACAGGGAAGAAACACTGAAGCTTTCTTT NA TRBD1 TRBJ1-1 16 TRBV25-1
CASRELAGASSTDTQYF TGTGCCAGCAGAGAACTAGCGGGGGCTTCTAGCACAGATACGCAGTATTTT NA TRBD2 TRBJ2-3 17 TRBV2
CASSPGLVVSGANVLTF TGTGCCAGCAGCCCAGGGTTGGTAGTATCTGGGGCCAACGTCCTGACTTTC NA NA TRBJ2-6 17 TRBV7-8
CASSYRGANEKLFF TGTGCCAGCAGTTACAGGGGTGCTAATGAAAAACTGTTTTTT NA NA TRBJ1-4 14 TRBV6-5
CASSSQTGRNTEAFF TGTGCCAGCAGCTCGCAAACAGGGAGGAACACTGAAGCTTTCTTT NA NA TRBJ1-1 15 TRBV5-6
CASSQARIGYTF TGTGCCAGCAGCCAAGCCCGTATCGGCTACACCTTC NA NA TRBJ1-2 12 TRBV3-1/TRBV3-2
CASSAALYNSPLHF TGCGCCAGCAGCGCGGCCCTCTATAATTCACCCCTCCACTTT NA NA TRBJ1-6 14 TRBV10-2
CASSPGQHTGELFF TGTGCCAGCAGCCCGGGACAGCACACCGGGGAGCTGTTTTTT NA TRBD1 TRBJ2-2 14 TRBV5-4